The rows below give T cell receptor beta chains drawn from one sample of a study of blood T cell repertoires in COVID-19. Some clones are missing from TCRdb's copy, which holds only in-frame ones; the method was immunoSEQ multiplex PCR. The sample gives about 58,000 clones, around 83% of which show up once; 10% is in the top ten. Sequencing was performed on peripheral blood. The receptors here all came from a man aged 50 to 60 with COVID-19, enrolled during active disease. The conserved cysteine and the conserved F or W are not part of the CDR3 here.

TRBV6-6 | 11 | ASSSPEAGTQY
TRBV2 | 13 | ASSGSAGGRETQY
TRBV20-1 | 9 | SAPKGYEQY
TRBV28 | 13 | ASLPLGQGPSSYT
TRBV3-1/TRBV3-2 | 14 | ASSRSTGSGANVLT
TRBV29-1 | 12 | SPCPYTENQPQH
TRBV5-4 | 13 | ASSLLAGGTNEQF
TRBV6-2/TRBV6-3 | 13 | ASSRQGSSTDTQY
TRBV11-2 | 12 | ASSLAGQNTEAF
TRBV6-5 | 13 | ASRNRSPGANVLT
TRBV6-5 | 13 | ATLLVAGSTGELF
TRBV6-5 | 12 | ASTLGRRGTEAF
TRBV29-1 | 10 | SSNLGGAGYT
TRBV4-1 | 12 | ASSPTHLEETQY
TRBV4-1 | 14 | ASSQFVQGASYEQY
TRBV4-2 | 11 | ASSQVKGHTIY
TRBV30 | 12 | AWSSGGSNTEAF
TRBV7-9 | 13 | ASSLLAGGRHEQY
TRBV9 | 11 | ASSVTSTDTQY
TRBV24-1 | 13 | ATARGGVGYNEQF
TRBV3-1/TRBV3-2 | 12 | ASSQQIGEETQY
TRBV13 | 13 | ASSLVVEGNYGYT
TRBV10-2 | 16 | ASSENRADGAFGDIQY
TRBV19 | 15 | ASSTVLARTSTDTQY
TRBV3-1/TRBV3-2 | 14 | ASRPQGAQERSEAF
TRBV27 | 13 | ASSRRSGTVYGYT
TRBV27 | 16 | ASSSYSRDRNSGNTIY
TRBV2 | 12 | ASRALLGHNEQF
TRBV5-6 | 13 | ASSFARGRNQPQH
TRBV5-1 | 10 | ASSTQGGEQY
TRBV11-2 | 12 | ASSPGRGIGTQY
TRBV5-1 | 12 | ASSLGTGDQPQH
TRBV28 | 11 | ASSPFRGYEQY
TRBV10-3 | 13 | ATAPGLAGTDTQY
TRBV24-1 | 14 | ATSDSQPGMNDGYT
TRBV7-9 | 12 | ASSQQGANNEQY
TRBV3-1/TRBV3-2 | 12 | ASSQLGGVVGYT
TRBV5-4 | 14 | ASSFPGQGDNSPLH
TRBV18 | 13 | ASSPNAGLTDTQY
TRBV24-1 | 14 | ATPRGLRKGEGGYT
TRBV4-3 | 11 | ASSQRQGDEQF
TRBV5-6 | 17 | ASSAGGVRTSGRRGEQY
TRBV19 | 13 | ASSISPTGTYEQY
TRBV2 | 12 | ASRGQGAGNEQF
TRBV9 | 16 | ASSPGQGVPANTGELF
TRBV6-6 | 12 | ASSPWGGSETQY
TRBV7-2 | 13 | ASSFRLAGGREQY
TRBV25-1 | 14 | ASSDTTGASLYEQY
TRBV19 | 12 | ATASQAGVGEQY
TRBV6-5 | 13 | ASSYSIAGDNEQF
TRBV9 | 14 | ASSEGLAGAGYEQY
TRBV9 | 12 | ASSVLQGNTEAF
TRBV27 | 11 | ASSYRGLDEQY
TRBV13 | 14 | ASRRLGQGLTDTQY
TRBV11-2 | 11 | ASSAGLVDEQF